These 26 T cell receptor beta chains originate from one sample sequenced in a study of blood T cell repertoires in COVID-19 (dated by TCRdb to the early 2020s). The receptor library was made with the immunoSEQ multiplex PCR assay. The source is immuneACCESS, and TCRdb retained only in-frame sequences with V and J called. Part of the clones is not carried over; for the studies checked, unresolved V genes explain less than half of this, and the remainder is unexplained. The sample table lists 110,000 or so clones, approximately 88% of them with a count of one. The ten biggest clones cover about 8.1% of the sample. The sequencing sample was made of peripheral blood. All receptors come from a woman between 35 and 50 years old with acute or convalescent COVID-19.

The CDR3 region has the DNA TGCGCCAGCAGTCACTCACCCCCGGGACAGGGTTCTGGGGGTTCAGCTAGCAATCAGCCCCAGCATTTT. This translates into CASSHSPPGQGSGGSASNQPQHF. The rearrangement joins TRBV23-1 to TRBJ1-5; 9 nucleotides align to TRBD1. TRBV23-1 is noted as an ORF with a role that remains uncertain. V dropped 3 bases and J dropped 0; count of bases not matched to a gene: 24. This CDR3 has 23 residues.

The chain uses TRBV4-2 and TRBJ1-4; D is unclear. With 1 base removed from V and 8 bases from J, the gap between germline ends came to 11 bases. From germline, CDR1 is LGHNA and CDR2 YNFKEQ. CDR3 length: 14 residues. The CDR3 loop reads CASSQVGQAEKLFF. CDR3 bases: TGTGCCAGCAGCCAAGTTGGGCAGGCGGAAAAACTGTTTTTT.

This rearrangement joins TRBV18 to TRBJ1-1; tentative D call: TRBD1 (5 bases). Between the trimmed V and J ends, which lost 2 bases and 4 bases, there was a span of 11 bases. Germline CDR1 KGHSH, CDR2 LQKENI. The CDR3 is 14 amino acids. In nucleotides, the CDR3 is TGTGCCAGCTCACCATTACAGGCGACCACTGAAGCTTTCTTT. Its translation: CASSPLQATTEAFF.

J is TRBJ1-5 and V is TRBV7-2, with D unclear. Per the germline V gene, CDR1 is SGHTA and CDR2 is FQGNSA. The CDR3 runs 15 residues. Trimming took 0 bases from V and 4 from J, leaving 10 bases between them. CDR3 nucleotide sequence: TGTGCCAGCAGCTTAGCTGGCGTGAGGAATCAGCCCCAGCATTTT. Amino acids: CASSLAGVRNQPQHF.

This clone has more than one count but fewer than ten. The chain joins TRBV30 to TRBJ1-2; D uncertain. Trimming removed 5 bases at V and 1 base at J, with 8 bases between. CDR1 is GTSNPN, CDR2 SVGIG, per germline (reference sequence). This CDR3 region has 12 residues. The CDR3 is CAWGRVNYGYTF. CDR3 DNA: TGTGCCTGGGGGCGGGTTAACTATGGCTACACCTTC.

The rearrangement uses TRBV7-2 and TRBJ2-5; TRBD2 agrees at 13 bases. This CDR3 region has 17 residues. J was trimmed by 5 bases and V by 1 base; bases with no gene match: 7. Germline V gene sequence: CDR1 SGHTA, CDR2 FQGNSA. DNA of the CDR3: TGTGCCAGCAGCTTAGTGACTAGCGGGGGGAACCGGGAGACCCAGTACTTC. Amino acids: CASSLVTSGGNRETQYF. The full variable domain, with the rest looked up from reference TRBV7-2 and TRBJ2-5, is GAGVSQSPSNKVTEKGKDVELRCDPISGHTALYWYRQSLGQGLEFLIYFQGNSAPDKSGLPSDRFSAERTGGSVSTLTIQRTQQEDSAVYLCASSLVTSGGNRETQYFGPGTRLLVL.

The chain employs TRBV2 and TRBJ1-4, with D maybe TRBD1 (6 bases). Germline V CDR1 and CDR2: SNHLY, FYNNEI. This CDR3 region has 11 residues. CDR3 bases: TGTGCATGGAACAGGGAAGAAAAACTGTTTTTT. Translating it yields CAWNREEKLFF.

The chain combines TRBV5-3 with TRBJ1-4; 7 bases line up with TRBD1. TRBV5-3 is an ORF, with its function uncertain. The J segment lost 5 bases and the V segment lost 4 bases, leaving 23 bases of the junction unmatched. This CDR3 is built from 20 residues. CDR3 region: CARSAGPGQSRSWGNEKLFF. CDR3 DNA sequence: TGTGCCAGAAGCGCGGGGCCGGGACAGTCCCGATCGTGGGGGAATGAAAAACTGTTTTTT.

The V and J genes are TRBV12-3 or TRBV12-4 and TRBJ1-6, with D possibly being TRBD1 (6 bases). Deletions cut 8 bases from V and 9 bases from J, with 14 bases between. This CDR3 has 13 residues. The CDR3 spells CASGTTTSSPLHF. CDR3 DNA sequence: TGTGCCAGCGGGACAACCACTAGTTCACCCCTCCACTTT.

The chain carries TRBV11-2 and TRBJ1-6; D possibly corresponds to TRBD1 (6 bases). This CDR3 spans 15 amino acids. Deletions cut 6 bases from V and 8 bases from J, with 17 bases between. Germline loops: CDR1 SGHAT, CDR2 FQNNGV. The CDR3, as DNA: TGTGCCAGCAGAACCCCAACAGGGATTTATTCACCCCTCCACTTT. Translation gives CASRTPTGIYSPLHF.

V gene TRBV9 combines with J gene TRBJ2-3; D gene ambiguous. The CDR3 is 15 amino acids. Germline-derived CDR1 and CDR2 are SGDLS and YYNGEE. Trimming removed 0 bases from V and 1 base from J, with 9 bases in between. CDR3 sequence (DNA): TGTGCCAGCAGCGTAGGAACATACGGCACAGATACGCAGTATTTT. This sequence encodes CASSVGTYGTDTQYF.

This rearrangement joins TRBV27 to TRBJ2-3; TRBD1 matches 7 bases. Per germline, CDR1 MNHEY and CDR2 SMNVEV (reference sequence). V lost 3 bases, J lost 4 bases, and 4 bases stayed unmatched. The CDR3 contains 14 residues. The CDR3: CASSFRGRADTQYF. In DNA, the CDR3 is TGTGCCAGCAGTTTTAGGGGGCGGGCAGATACGCAGTATTTT.

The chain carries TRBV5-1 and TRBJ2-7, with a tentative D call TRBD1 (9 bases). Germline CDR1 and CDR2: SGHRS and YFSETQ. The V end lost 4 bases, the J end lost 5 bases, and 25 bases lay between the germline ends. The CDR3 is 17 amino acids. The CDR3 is CASSHQWTGVLADEQYF. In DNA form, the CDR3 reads TGCGCCAGCAGCCACCAATGGACAGGGGTACTAGCGGACGAGCAGTACTTC.

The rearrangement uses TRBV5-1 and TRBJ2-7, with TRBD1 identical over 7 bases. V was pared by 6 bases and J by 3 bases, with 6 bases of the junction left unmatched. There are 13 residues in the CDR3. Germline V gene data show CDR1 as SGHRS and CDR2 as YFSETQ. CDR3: CASNLGTDYEQYF. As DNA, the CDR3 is TGCGCCAGCAACCTAGGGACAGACTACGAGCAGTACTTC.

In DNA, the CDR3 is TGTGCCAGTAGTATAGCGGGACAGGGAAACACTGAAGCTTTCTTT. This translates into CASSIAGQGNTEAFF. The rearrangement uses TRBV19 and TRBJ1-1; TRBD1 matches at 9 bases. With V trimmed by 1 base and J by 2 bases, 2 bases remained unmatched. The CDR3 is made up of 15 amino acids. Germline lookup yields CDR1 LNHDA and CDR2 SQIVND (reference sequence).

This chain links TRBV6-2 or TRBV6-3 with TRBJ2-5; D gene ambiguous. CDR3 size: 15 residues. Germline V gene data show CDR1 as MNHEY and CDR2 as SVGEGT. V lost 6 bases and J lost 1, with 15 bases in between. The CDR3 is CASSEFSITQETQYF. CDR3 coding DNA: TGTGCCAGCAGCGAGTTTTCCATAACCCAAGAGACCCAGTACTTC.

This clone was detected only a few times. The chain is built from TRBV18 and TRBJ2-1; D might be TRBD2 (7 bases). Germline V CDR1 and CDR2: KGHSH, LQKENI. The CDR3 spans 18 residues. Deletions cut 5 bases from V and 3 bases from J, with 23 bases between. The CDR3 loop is CASSWGAGTTSFYNEQFF. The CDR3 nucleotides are TGTGCCAGCTCATGGGGGGCCGGGACTACCAGCTTCTACAATGAGCAGTTCTTC.

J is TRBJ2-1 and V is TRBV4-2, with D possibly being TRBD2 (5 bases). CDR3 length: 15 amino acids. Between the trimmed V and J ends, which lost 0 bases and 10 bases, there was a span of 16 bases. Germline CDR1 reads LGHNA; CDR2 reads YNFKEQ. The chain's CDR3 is CASSQDARVLGEQFF. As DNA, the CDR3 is TGTGCCAGCAGCCAAGATGCGAGGGTTCTCGGGGAGCAGTTCTTC.

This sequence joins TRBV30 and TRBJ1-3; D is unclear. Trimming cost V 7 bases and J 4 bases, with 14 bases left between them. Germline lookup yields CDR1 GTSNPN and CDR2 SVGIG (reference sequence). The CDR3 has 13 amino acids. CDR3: CASQAQWGNTIYF. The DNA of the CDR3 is TGTGCCTCTCAGGCACAGTGGGGAAACACCATATATTTT.

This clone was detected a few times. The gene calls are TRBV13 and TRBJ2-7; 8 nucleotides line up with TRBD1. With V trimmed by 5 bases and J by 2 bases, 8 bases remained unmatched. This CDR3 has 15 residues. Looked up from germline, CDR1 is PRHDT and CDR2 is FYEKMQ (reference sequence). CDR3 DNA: TGTGCCAGCAGCCAGGGAAGGGGACAGGCCTACGAGCAGTACTTC. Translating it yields CASSQGRGQAYEQYF.

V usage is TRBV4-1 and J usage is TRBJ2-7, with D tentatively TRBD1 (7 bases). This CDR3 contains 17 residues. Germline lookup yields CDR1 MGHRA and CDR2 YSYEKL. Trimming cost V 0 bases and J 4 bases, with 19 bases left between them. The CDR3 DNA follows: TGCGCCAGCAGCCAAGATCCCAGGGGGGCGAACTTATACGAGCAGTACTTC. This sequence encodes CASSQDPRGANLYEQYF.

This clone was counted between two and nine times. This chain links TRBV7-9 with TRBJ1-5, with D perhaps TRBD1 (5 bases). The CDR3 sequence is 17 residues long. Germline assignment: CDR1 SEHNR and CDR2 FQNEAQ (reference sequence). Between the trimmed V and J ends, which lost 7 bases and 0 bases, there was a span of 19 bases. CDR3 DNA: TGTGCCAGCACCTCGGTGGGGGGGGTTTATAGCAATCAGCCCCAGCATTTT. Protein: CASTSVGGVYSNQPQHF.

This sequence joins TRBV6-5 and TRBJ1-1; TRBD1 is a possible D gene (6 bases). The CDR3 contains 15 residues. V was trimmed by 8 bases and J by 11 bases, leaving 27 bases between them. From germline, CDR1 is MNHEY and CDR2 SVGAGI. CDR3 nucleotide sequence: TGTGCCAGCTTTACGGTCCCGGGGCAGGGGAAGGGGGCTTTCTTT. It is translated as CASFTVPGQGKGAFF.

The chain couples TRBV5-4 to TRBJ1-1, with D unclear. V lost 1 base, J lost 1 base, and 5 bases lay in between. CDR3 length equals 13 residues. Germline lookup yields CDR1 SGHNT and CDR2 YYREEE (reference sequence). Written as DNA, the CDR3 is TGTGCCAGCAGCTTGTCCCGGAACACTGAAGCTTTCTTT. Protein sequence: CASSLSRNTEAFF.

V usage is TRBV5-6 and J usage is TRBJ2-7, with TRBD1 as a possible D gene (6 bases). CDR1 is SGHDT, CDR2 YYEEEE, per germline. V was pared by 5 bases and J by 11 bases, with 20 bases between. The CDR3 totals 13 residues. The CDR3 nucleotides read TGTGCCAGCAGTGACCCTTCGACAGGAAGGGAGTACTTC. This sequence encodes CASSDPSTGREYF.

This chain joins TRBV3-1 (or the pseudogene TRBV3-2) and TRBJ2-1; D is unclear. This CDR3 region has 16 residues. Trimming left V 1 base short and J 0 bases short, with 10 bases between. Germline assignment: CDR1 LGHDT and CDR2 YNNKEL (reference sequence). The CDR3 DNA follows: TGTGCCAGCAGCCAAGGCACTCCCGTCTCCTACAATGAGCAGTTCTTC. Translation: CASSQGTPVSYNEQFF.